This T cell receptor (beta chain) was recorded in a study of shared clonotypes between healthy human individuals (TCRdb year 2020). Turning to the overall study: Two women and a few men aged 18 to 49 years were included in the cohort. Each donor's leukapheresis produced roughly between roughly 0.85 and 9.5 billion PBMCs. To increase sequencing depth and limit assay-specific biases, TCR repertoire library preparation and sequencing were carried out by different laboratories using diverse techniques. Blood TCR repertoires of five healthy adults were deeply sequenced to estimate repertoire size and the extent of clonotype sharing between individuals. For each donor, CD4 naive and CD4 memory were each given three plates, CD8 naive was given two plates, and CD8 memory was given one plate.

Donors were healthy HIV-negative adults with no recently reported acute infections or vaccinations. All donors were Caucasian adults living in Nashville, Tennessee, USA. CD4+ T cells were enriched by magnetic negative selection; naive cells were then positively selected on CD45RA, and the negative fraction formed the memory subset. After blood collection by leukapheresis, PBMCs were isolated using Ficoll-Histopaque density gradient centrifugation and then cryopreserved in the vapor phase of liquid nitrogen. Analytical flow cytometry was used to check the purity and quantity of each magnetically sorted T cell population. From each sorted fraction, genomic DNA was isolated and quantified by UV absorbance on a Nanodrop 2000c. As to this clone: Its recognized antigen is unknown. No clone much larger than this one lies a single base away; base qualities are absent.

Summary of the overall study and its limitations: Naive subsets generally had larger estimated clonotype richness than memory subsets did. Incomplete sequencing was indicated by rarefaction of sorted-subset datasets, despite the large sequencing depth. Higher generation probabilities were observed for clonotypes shared by all four sorted-subset donors than for non-shared clonotypes. The genetic and exposure-history diversity represented was limited by the small number of donors. Based on pairwise subsampling, the degree of clonotype sharing among donors was expected to be affected by sequencing depth. When several donors were compared, the shared fraction of clonotypes was around 4.6% for naive CD4, about 4% for naive CD8, 2% to 2.5% for memory CD4, and under 0.5% for memory CD8. Sampling was restricted to blood, and TCR repertoires in tissues likely differ from the TCR repertoires found in blood.

TCR CDR3 regions were amplified from genomic DNA by multiplex PCR using the deep immunoSEQ assay. Genomic DNA extracted from each cell subset was distributed evenly over all wells of several immunoSEQ 96-well plates, and each plate served as one replicate. For sorted subsets, each replicate PCR was loaded with around 220 ng genomic DNA, equivalent to 25,000 to 35,000 T cell genomes. Purified libraries were quantified with a Qubit 3.0 fluorometer, sized on a Bioanalyzer 2100, and re-quantified with the KAPA Library Quantification kit. Every immunoSEQ 96-well plate was sequenced on a separate single-read 150-cycle Illumina NextSeq 550 flow cell. Per the source publication's procedure: The immunoSEQ output contained only junctional sequences without quality scores, so filtering could not match that applied to full-length reads. To assign V/J genes and CDR3, sequences were annotated against IMGT germline references using PyIR, a Python wrapper for IgBLAST v1.9. Reads were filtered out if the reads had weak V/J assignments (E-value above 1e-6), no CDR3, stop codons, out-of-frame junctions, or ambiguous translated residues. V3J clonotypes were defined as sequences sharing an identical inferred V gene, J gene, and CDR3 amino acid sequence. Percentage overlap between repertoires was calculated by dividing the number of shared unique clonotypes by the size of the smaller repertoire. Richness of each repertoire was evaluated using RTK rarefaction, the Chao1 estimator, and Recon v2.1 estimates of unobserved clonotypes. Generation probabilities were computed with OLGA for all TCRbeta clonotypes obtained by the gDNA method from four donors. The clones in this table, taken by TCRdb from immuneACCESS, are in-frame only. Not every clone is retained; where verified, under half of the shortfall comes from an unresolved V gene, and the cause of the rest is unknown. The DNA gave D and trimming, while V, J and clone size come from that table. This sample has roughly 1,500,000 clones in its table, and approximately 98.5% of those were observed once. The top ten constitute 0.3% to 0.45% of the sample.

CDR1 and CDR2 are read off the germline V gene as MNHNS and SASEGT. CDR3 length: 11 amino acids, cysteine to phenylalanine. The sequence is cut down to CDR3 DNA, 33 bases in frame from base 1. The germline ends are 9 bases apart after V is trimmed by 6 bases and J by 6 bases. The chain is assembled from TRBV6-1 and TRBJ2-7, with TRBD2 as a weak D call on 6 bases. The sample was naive CD4+ T cells sorted from blood. Read against the paper, the sample's cell subset or site label means: CD45RA+ positively selected. The sequence came from a young man in good health. DNA sequence: TGTGCCAGCAGGATGGGGGGCGAGCAGTACTTC. It encodes CASRMGGEQYF.